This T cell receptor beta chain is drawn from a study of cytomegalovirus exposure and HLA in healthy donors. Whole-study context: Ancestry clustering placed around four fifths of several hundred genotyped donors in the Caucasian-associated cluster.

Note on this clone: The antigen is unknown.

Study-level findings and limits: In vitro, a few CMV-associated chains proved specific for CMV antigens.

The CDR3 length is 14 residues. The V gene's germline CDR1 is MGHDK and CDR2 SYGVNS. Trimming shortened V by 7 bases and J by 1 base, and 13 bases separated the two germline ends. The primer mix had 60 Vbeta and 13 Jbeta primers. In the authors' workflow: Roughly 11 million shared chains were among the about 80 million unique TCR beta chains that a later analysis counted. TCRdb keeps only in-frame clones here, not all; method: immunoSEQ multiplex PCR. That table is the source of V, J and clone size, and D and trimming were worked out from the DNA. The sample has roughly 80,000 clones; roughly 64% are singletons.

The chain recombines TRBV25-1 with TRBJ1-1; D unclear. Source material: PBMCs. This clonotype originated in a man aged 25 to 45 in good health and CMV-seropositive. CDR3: CASTHRDRNTEAFF. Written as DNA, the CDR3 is TGTGCCAGCACTCACCGGGATAGGAACACTGAAGCTTTCTTT.